This note documents a single TCR beta chain sequence. This entry is derived from a study of blood T cell repertoires in COVID-19. Study in general: Researchers got acute and convalescent COVID-19 samples from the United States, Italy and Spain. T cells, B-cell-depleted T cells, or PBMCs provided the cDNA or gDNA that served as material.

CDR1 and CDR2 from the germline V gene are MNHNY and SVGAGI (reference sequence). Trimming pared 4 bases from V and 5 bases from J, leaving 14 bases between. This CDR3 contains 14 residues. In the original processing: Using reference gene primer amplification, nucleated cell counts were estimated. The data were produced by immunoSEQ multiplex PCR, yet TCRdb's version contains in-frame clones alone and is incomplete. D and trimming come from the DNA, and the V and J calls and clone size come from that table. The data show about 78,000 clones, over 75% seen once. The sequence came from a man in his 70s with active or convalescent COVID-19. V usage is TRBV6-6 and J usage is TRBJ1-1, with a tentative D call TRBD1 (6 bases). Sample: peripheral blood. DNA of the CDR3: TGTGCCAGCAGTTTCCTGACAGGAGGTACTGAAGCTTTCTTT. This sequence encodes CASSFLTGGTEAFF.